The 29 T cell receptor beta chains reported below all come from one sample, sequenced in a study of blood T cell repertoires in COVID-19. Assay used: immunoSEQ multiplex PCR; TCRdb lists only in-frame clones, some missing. The table includes 200,000 to 300,000 clones, around 84% detected once. The specimen was peripheral blood. These TCRs come from a man aged 35 to 55 who had recovered from COVID-19.

This clone was detected once. The chain is built from TRBV11-2 and TRBJ2-1; D perhaps matches TRBD2 (5 bases). The CDR3 covers 13 residues. The V end was cut by 5 bases, the J end by 10 bases, with 15 bases between. Germline CDR1 reads SGHAT; CDR2 reads FQNNGV. CDR3 DNA sequence: TGTGCCAGCAGCGCGGGCCCCCGAGGGGAGCAGTTCTTC. This gives the protein CASSAGPRGEQFF.

This chain connects TRBV30 to TRBJ1-4; D unresolved. CDR1 is GTSNPN and CDR2 is SVGIG in the germline V gene (reference sequence). This CDR3 is built from 12 residues. V was trimmed by 2 bases and J by 8 bases, leaving 9 bases between them. Here the CDR3 DNA reads TGTGCCTGGAGTCCCTCGCGGGAAAAACTGTTTTTT. Protein sequence: CAWSPSREKLFF.

The chain has TRBV5-4 and TRBJ2-5, with a possible D match to TRBD1 (5 bases). The germline V gene encodes CDR1 SGHNT and CDR2 YYREEE (reference sequence). The CDR3 sequence is 15 residues long. Trimming shortened V by 1 base and J by 5 bases, and 15 bases separated the two germline ends. CDR3 bases: TGTGCCAGCAGCTTGTCGCAGGGTGGGGTCGAGACCCAGTACTTC. It specifies CASSLSQGGVETQYF.

This clone appeared a single time. As DNA, the CDR3 is TGTGCCAGCAGCTTCCTAGCATCGGGTCAGCCCCAGCATTTT. Translation: CASSFLASGQPQHF. This chain uses TRBV7-2 with TRBJ1-5; D is ambiguous. Germline-derived CDR1 and CDR2 are SGHTA and FQGNSA. V lost 3 bases, J lost 6 bases, and 12 bases lay in between. This CDR3 spans 14 amino acids.

The J gene is TRBJ1-2, the V gene TRBV28; D might be TRBD1 (5 bases). Germline V gene lookup returns CDR1 MDHEN and CDR2 SYDVKM. The CDR3 spans 13 residues. V lost 6 bases and J lost 4, with 12 bases in between. CDR3 protein: CASRSTVTYGYTF. In DNA, the CDR3 is TGTGCCAGCAGATCGACAGTCACCTATGGCTACACCTTC.

The chain has TRBV2 and TRBJ2-5; 10 nucleotides align to TRBD2. The V segment lost 4 bases and the J segment 7 bases; nucleotides outside the gene matches: 9. Looked up from germline, CDR1 is SNHLY and CDR2 is FYNNEI. This CDR3 is built from 15 residues. The CDR3 DNA reads TGTGCCAGCAGTGCTAGTAGCGGGGGGCCTGGGACCCAGTACTTC. It is translated as CASSASSGGPGTQYF.

This sequence joins TRBV5-6 and TRBJ1-2; 8 bases line up with TRBD1. The CDR3 spans 16 residues. Looked up from germline, CDR1 is SGHDT and CDR2 is YYEEEE. After removal of 0 bases from V and 6 bases from J, the junction contained 10 bases not matched to a gene. The CDR3 coding sequence is TGTGCCAGCAGCTTGGCCCCGCCGACAGGGGAAAATGGCTACACCTTC. Protein product: CASSLAPPTGENGYTF.

This clone was detected only once. V usage is TRBV13 and J usage is TRBJ2-2; D is unresolved. The V gene lost 7 bases and the J gene lost 4 bases, with 22 bases spanning the gap. The germline gives CDR1 PRHDT, CDR2 FYEKMQ (reference sequence). The CDR3 is made up of 17 amino acids. Written as DNA, the CDR3 is TGTGCCAGCACGGGTGGGTCGTTCGACTTTGGCACCGGGGAGCTGTTTTTT. Its translation is CASTGGSFDFGTGELFF.

The V and J genes are TRBV19 and TRBJ1-6; maybe TRBD1 (6 bases). The CDR3 covers 15 residues. Trimming left V 3 bases short and J 5 bases short, with 11 bases between. Germline CDR1 and CDR2: LNHDA and SQIVND (reference sequence). CDR3 amino acids: CASSMGRQDNSPLHF. CDR3 nucleotide sequence: TGTGCCAGTAGTATGGGAAGACAGGATAATTCACCCCTCCACTTT.

V is TRBV10-3 and J is TRBJ2-1; D possibly corresponds to TRBD1 (6 bases). The CDR3 is 14 residues long. Germline CDR1 and CDR2: ENHRY and SYGVKD. V was clipped by 3 bases and J by 8 bases, with 14 bases between them. The CDR3 nucleotides read TGTGCCATCAGTGACTACAGGGCCCAGGATGAGCAGTTCTTC. Protein sequence: CAISDYRAQDEQFF.

This clone was detected only once. V is TRBV11-3 and J is TRBJ1-1; 7 nucleotides match TRBD1. The germline CDR1 and CDR2 sequences are SGHNT and YENEEA. The V gene end was trimmed by 2 bases and the J gene end by 1 base; junction bases not matched to a gene: 1. The CDR3 runs 14 residues. The DNA of the CDR3 is TGTGCCAGCAGCTTAAACAGGGGGAACACTGAAGCTTTCTTT. This translates into CASSLNRGNTEAFF.

This clone was counted ten times or more. V usage is TRBV20-1 and J usage is TRBJ1-1, with D maybe TRBD1 (5 bases). The CDR3 loop spans 12 amino acids. Germline V gene lookup returns CDR1 DFQATT and CDR2 SNEGSKA (reference sequence). V lost 3 bases to trimming and J lost 4 bases, with 9 bases between them. As DNA, the CDR3 is TGCAGTGCTAGTCGGGGGACCACTGAAGCTTTCTTT. Protein: CSASRGTTEAFF.

The genes are TRBV12-5 and TRBJ1-1; D ambiguous. Trimming pared 3 bases from V and 3 bases from J, leaving 2 bases between. CDR1 and CDR2 (germline): LGHNT, FRNRAP. The CDR3 is 11 residues long. This CDR3 is CASGFYTEAFF. CDR3 in DNA: TGTGCTAGTGGTTTCTACACTGAAGCTTTCTTT.

The chain carries TRBV19 and TRBJ2-7, with 7 bases that match TRBD1. The CDR3 loop spans 16 amino acids. In germline, CDR1 is LNHDA, CDR2 SQIVND (reference sequence). Trimming cost V 6 bases and J 3 bases; bases outside gene matches: 14. The CDR3 loop is CASSKFTGAYYYEQYF. The CDR3 bases are TGTGCCAGTAGCAAATTCACAGGGGCCTATTACTACGAGCAGTACTTC. The variable domain in full, with the rest retrieved from reference TRBV19 and TRBJ2-7, is DGGITQSPKYLFRKEGQNVTLSCEQNLNHDAMYWYRQDPGQGLRLIYYSQIVNDFQKGDIAEGYSVSREKKESFPLTVTSAQKNPTAFYLCASSKFTGAYYYEQYFGPGTRLTVT.

The chain joins TRBV19 to TRBJ2-1; 8 nucleotides agree with TRBD2. Germline lookup yields CDR1 LNHDA and CDR2 SQIVND (reference sequence). The J segment lost 11 bases and the V segment lost 6 bases, leaving 12 bases of the junction unmatched. The CDR3 has 14 residues. CDR3 DNA: TGTGCCAGTAGGTCATCGGGGGGGATTGGGAAGCAGTTCTTC. It specifies CASRSSGGIGKQFF. Complete variable domain (other parts from reference TRBV19 and TRBJ2-1): DGGITQSPKYLFRKEGQNVTLSCEQNLNHDAMYWYRQDPGQGLRLIYYSQIVNDFQKGDIAEGYSVSREKKESFPLTVTSAQKNPTAFYLCASRSSGGIGKQFFGPGTRLTVL.

This clone was picked up one time. V gene TRBV5-6 combines with J gene TRBJ2-1; the match to TRBD1 covers 9 bases. CDR3 length: 19 amino acids. Germline CDR1 and CDR2: SGHDT and YYEEEE. V lost 0 bases to trimming and J lost 13 bases; unmatched junction nucleotides: 23. This chain's CDR3 is CASSLVRLRDRAPPGRQFF. Here the CDR3 DNA reads TGTGCCAGCAGCTTGGTACGATTAAGGGACAGGGCCCCGCCGGGGCGTCAGTTCTTC.

The chain employs TRBV19 and TRBJ1-1, with a possible D match to TRBD1 (5 bases). This CDR3 spans 17 amino acids. The V gene lost 7 bases and the J gene lost 0 bases, with 21 bases spanning the gap. Germline assignment: CDR1 LNHDA and CDR2 SQIVND (reference sequence). The CDR3 nucleotides read TGTGCCAGTAATCGGGCGAGGGGACTTAGGGTGAACACTGAAGCTTTCTTT. Its translation: CASNRARGLRVNTEAFF. The whole variable domain, filled in from reference TRBV19 and TRBJ1-1, reads DGGITQSPKYLFRKEGQNVTLSCEQNLNHDAMYWYRQDPGQGLRLIYYSQIVNDFQKGDIAEGYSVSREKKESFPLTVTSAQKNPTAFYLCASNRARGLRVNTEAFFGQGTRLTVV.

The chain employs TRBV7-9 and TRBJ2-5; 7 bases map to TRBD2. The CDR3 has 16 residues. V shed 8 bases, J shed 2 bases, and the junction held 14 bases outside the gene matches. Germline V gene data show CDR1 as SEHNR and CDR2 as FQNEAQ (reference sequence). The CDR3 nucleotides read TGTGCCAGCTCAAGAGGGGCTAGCGGAGTTCAAGAGACCCAGTACTTC. The encoded protein is CASSRGASGVQETQYF.

The chain has TRBV12-5 and TRBJ2-7, with 12 nucleotides matching TRBD2. CDR1 and CDR2 (germline): LGHNT, FRNRAP. Unmatched junction bases numbered 7, after V lost 6 bases and J lost 4 bases. CDR3 size: 15 residues. The CDR3 DNA is TGTGCTAGTGGCCTAGGACTAGCGGGATGGTACGAGCAGTACTTC. Protein: CASGLGLAGWYEQYF. The full variable domain, rest sourced from reference TRBV12-5 and TRBJ2-7, is DARVTQTPRHKVTEMGQEVTMRCQPILGHNTVFWYRQTMMQGLELLAYFRNRAPLDDSGMPKDRFSAEMPDATLATLKIQPSEPRDSAVYFCASGLGLAGWYEQYFGPGTRLTVT.

The chain is built from TRBV7-2 and TRBJ1-6; tentatively, D is TRBD1 (6 bases). This CDR3 comprises 15 residues. Germline lookup yields CDR1 SGHTA and CDR2 FQGNSA. V gave up 1 base and J gave up 14 bases, with 18 bases separating them. CDR3 coding DNA: TGTGCCAGCAGCTTAGTGTGGACAGCCCCCGGGTCCCTCCACTTT. Protein sequence: CASSLVWTAPGSLHF.

This clone was seen a few times. The CDR3 region is CASSLGAGGYTEAFF. The CDR3, as DNA: TGTGCCAGCAGCTTGGGGGCAGGGGGGTACACTGAAGCTTTCTTT. The rearrangement uses TRBV5-4 and TRBJ1-1; 7 nucleotides align to TRBD1. V dropped 0 bases and J dropped 3; count of bases not matched to a gene: 5. This CDR3 has 15 amino acids. Germline CDR1 reads SGHNT; CDR2 reads YYREEE (reference sequence). Full variable domain (outside the CDR3, taken from reference TRBV5-4 and TRBJ1-1): ETGVTQSPTHLIKTRGQQVTLRCSSQSGHNTVSWYQQALGQGPQFIFQYYREEENGRGNFPPRFSGLQFPNYSSELNVNALELDDSALYLCASSLGAGGYTEAFFGQGTRLTVV.

The chain is built from TRBV5-1 and TRBJ2-7, with TRBD1 identical over 9 bases. This CDR3 has 16 amino acids. Germline loops: CDR1 SGHRS, CDR2 YFSETQ. V gave up 0 bases and J gave up 3 bases; unmatched junction bases: 7. This CDR3 reads CASSLAGTGNLYEQYF. CDR3 in DNA: TGCGCCAGCAGCTTGGCCGGGACAGGGAATCTCTACGAGCAGTACTTC.

The chain links TRBV27 to TRBJ2-7, with 9 bases lining up with TRBD2. The ends lost 7 bases at V and 5 bases at J; junction bases unmatched: 15. CDR1 and CDR2 (germline): MNHEY, SMNVEV (reference sequence). The CDR3 is 16 residues long. The CDR3 bases are TGTGCCAGCACCGACCTTCGAGCGGGGGGCATGGACGAGCAGTACTTC. This encodes CASTDLRAGGMDEQYF.

This chain links TRBV11-2 with TRBJ1-3, with no clear D. Germline CDR1 reads SGHAT; CDR2 reads FQNNGV. The CDR3 runs 15 residues. With 5 bases removed from V and 0 bases from J, the gap between germline ends came to 11 bases. DNA for the CDR3: TGTGCCAGCAGCCGAGGGAGCCGCTCTGGAAACACCATATATTTT. Translating gives CASSRGSRSGNTIYF.

This chain connects TRBV2 to TRBJ1-5; D is ambiguous. The germline V gene has CDR1 SNHLY and CDR2 FYNNEI. The CDR3 consists of 13 residues. The V and J ends lost 3 bases and 5 bases respectively, with 8 bases between them. Written as DNA, the CDR3 is TGTGCCAGCAGTGACGGGAGGGATCAGCCCCAGCATTTT. Its translation: CASSDGRDQPQHF. Using reference TRBV2 and TRBJ1-5 for the parts outside the CDR3, the full variable domain is EPEVTQTPSHQVTQMGQEVILRCVPISNHLYFYWYRQILGQKVEFLVSFYNNEISEKSEIFDDQFSVERPDGSNFTLKIRSTKLEDSAMYFCASSDGRDQPQHFGDGTRLSIL.

V gene TRBV7-2 combines with J gene TRBJ1-2; tentatively, D is TRBD1 (5 bases). The CDR3 is 14 residues long. V was trimmed by 5 bases and J by 8 bases, leaving 18 bases between them. In germline, CDR1 is SGHTA, CDR2 FQGNSA. The CDR3 nucleotides are TGTGCCAGCAGCCCGGACGGTGGGGCTTGGGGCTACACCTTC. Its protein product is CASSPDGGAWGYTF.

This clone has a count of ten or more. The rearrangement joins TRBV6-2 or TRBV6-3 to TRBJ1-6; D gene unclear. Trimming removed 5 bases from V and 7 bases from J, with 9 bases in between. The CDR3 sequence is 13 residues long. Germline V gene lookup returns CDR1 MNHEY and CDR2 SVGEGT. The CDR3 nucleotides read TGTGCCAGCAGTGGACGGGAGAATTCACCCCTCCACTTT. Its translation: CASSGRENSPLHF.

The CDR3 here is CASSIETGGYNEQFF. The CDR3 DNA is TGTGCCAGTAGTATCGAGACAGGGGGATACAATGAGCAGTTCTTC. The chain links TRBV19 to TRBJ2-1; 9 positions agree with TRBD1. CDR1 is LNHDA, CDR2 SQIVND, per germline (reference sequence). The CDR3 covers 15 residues. Losses at the gene ends were 3 bases for V and 4 bases for J; bases not matched to a gene: 4.

The chain is built from TRBV5-1 and TRBJ2-4, with TRBD1 identical over 7 bases. This CDR3 has 13 amino acids. Germline-derived CDR1 and CDR2 are SGHRS and YFSETQ. Losses at the gene ends were 4 bases for V and 9 bases for J; bases not matched to a gene: 7. The CDR3 bases are TGCGCCAGCAGCCCGACAGGGTACGGCATTCAGTACTTC. Residues: CASSPTGYGIQYF.